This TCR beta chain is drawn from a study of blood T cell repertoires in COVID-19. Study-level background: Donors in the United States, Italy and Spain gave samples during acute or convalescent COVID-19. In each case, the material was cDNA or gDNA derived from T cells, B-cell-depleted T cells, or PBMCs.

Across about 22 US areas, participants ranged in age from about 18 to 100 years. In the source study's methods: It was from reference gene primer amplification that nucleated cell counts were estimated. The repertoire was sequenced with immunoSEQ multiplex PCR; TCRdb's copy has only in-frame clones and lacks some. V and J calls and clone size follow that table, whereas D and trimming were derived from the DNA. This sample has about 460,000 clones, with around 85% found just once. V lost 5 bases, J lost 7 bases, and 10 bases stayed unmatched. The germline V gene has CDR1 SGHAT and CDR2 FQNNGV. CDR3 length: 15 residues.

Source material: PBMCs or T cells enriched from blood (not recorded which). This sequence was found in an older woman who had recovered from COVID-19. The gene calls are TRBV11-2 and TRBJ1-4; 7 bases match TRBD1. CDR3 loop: CASSRARGHVEKLFF. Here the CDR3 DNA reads TGTGCCAGCAGCCGCGCGAGGGGGCATGTTGAAAAACTGTTTTTT.